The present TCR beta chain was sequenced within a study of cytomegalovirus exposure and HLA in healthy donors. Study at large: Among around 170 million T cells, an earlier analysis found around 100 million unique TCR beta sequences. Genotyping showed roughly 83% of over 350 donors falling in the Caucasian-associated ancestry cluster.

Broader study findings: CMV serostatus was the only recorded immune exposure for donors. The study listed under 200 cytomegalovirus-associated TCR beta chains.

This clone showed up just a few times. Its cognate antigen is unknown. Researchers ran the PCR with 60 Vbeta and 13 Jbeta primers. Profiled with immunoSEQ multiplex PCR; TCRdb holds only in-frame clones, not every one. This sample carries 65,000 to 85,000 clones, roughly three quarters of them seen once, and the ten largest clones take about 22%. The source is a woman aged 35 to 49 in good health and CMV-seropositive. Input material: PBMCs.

Here the CDR3 reads CATTSGGYNEQFF. The CDR3, as DNA: TGTGCCACCACTAGCGGAGGTTACAATGAGCAGTTCTTC. The gene calls are TRBV7-2 and TRBJ2-1, with 8 bases that match TRBD2. Losses at the gene ends were 10 bases for V and 4 bases for J; bases not matched to a gene: 6. The germline V gene has CDR1 SGHTA and CDR2 FQGNSA. This CDR3 has 13 amino acids.